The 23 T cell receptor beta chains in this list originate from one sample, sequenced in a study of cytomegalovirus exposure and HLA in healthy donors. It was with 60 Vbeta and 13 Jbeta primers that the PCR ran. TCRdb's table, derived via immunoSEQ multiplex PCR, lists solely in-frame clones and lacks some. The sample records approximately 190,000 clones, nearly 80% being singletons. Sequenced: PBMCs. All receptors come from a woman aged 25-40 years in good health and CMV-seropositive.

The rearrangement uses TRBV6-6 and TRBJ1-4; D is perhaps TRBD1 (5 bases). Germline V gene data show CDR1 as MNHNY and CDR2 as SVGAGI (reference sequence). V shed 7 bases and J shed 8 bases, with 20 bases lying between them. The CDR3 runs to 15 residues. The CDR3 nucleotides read TGTGCCAGCACCGAGGCAAAACAACGACAGGAAAAACTGTTTTTT. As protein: CASTEAKQRQEKLFF.

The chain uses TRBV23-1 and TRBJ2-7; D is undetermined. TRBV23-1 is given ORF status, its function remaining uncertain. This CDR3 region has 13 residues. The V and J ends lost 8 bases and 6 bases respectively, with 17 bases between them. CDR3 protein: CASGQAAGCEQYF. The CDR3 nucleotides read TGCGCCAGCGGGCAGGCAGCTGGGTGCGAGCAGTACTTC.

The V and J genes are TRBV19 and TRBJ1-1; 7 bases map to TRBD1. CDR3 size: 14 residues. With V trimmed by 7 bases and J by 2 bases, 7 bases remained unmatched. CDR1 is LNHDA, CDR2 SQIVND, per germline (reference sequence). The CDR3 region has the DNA TGTGCCAGTACCCGACAGGGTAGCAACACTGAAGCTTTCTTT. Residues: CASTRQGSNTEAFF.

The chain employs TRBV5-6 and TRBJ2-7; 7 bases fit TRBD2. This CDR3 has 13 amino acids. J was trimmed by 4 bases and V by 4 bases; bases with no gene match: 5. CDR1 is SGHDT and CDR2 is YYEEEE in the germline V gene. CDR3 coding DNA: TGTGCCAGCAGCCCAGGACTAGTTTACGAGCAGTACTTC. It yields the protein CASSPGLVYEQYF.

The CDR3 sequence is CASSTGNEQYF. CDR3 nucleotides: TGTGCCAGCAGTACGGGGAACGAGCAGTACTTC. The chain is built from TRBV2 and TRBJ2-7; tentative D call: TRBD2 (5 bases). Germline V gene data show CDR1 as SNHLY and CDR2 as FYNNEI. The V end was cut by 5 bases, the J end by 5 bases, with 7 bases between. The CDR3 length is 11 residues.

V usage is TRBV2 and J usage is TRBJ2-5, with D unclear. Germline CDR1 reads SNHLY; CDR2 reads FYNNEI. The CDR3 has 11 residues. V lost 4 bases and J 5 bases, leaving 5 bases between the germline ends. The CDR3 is CASSALETQYF. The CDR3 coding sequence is TGTGCCAGCAGTGCCTTGGAGACCCAGTACTTC.

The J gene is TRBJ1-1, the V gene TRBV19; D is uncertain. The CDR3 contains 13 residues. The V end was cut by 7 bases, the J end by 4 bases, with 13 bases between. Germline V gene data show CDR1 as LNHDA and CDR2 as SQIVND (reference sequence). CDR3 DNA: TGTGCCAGTACCAAAGACCGGGTCACTGAAGCTTTCTTT. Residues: CASTKDRVTEAFF.

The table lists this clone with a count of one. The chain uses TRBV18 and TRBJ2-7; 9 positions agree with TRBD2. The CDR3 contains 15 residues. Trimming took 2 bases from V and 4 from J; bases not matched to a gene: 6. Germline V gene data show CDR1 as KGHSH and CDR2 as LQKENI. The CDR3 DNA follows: TGTGCCAGCTCACCAGAGGGCGGGAGGGCGTACGAGCAGTACTTC. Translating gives CASSPEGGRAYEQYF.

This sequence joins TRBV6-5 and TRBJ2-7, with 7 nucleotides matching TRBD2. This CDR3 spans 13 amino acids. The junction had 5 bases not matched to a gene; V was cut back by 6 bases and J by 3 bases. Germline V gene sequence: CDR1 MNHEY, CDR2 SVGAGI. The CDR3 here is CASSRGVLYEQYF. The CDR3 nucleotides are TGTGCCAGCAGCCGGGGGGTACTCTACGAGCAGTACTTC.

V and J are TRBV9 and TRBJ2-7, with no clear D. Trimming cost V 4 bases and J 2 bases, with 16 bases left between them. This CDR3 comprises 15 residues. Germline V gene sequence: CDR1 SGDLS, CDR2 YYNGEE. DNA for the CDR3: TGTGCCAGCAGCCTCGACATAGGTCCGACCTACGAGCAGTACTTC. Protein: CASSLDIGPTYEQYF.

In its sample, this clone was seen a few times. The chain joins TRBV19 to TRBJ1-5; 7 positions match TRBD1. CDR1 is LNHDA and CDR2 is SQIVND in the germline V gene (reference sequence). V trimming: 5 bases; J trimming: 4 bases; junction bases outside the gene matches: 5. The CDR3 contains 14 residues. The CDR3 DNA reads TGTGCCAGTAGTCGCGACAGGGAAAATCAGCCCCAGCATTTT. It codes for CASSRDRENQPQHF.

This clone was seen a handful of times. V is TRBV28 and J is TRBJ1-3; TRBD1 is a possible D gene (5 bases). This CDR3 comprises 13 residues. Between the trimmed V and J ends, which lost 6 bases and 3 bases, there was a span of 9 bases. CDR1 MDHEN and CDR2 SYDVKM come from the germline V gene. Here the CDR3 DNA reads TGTGCCAGCAGCAGGGTTTTTGGAAACACCATATATTTT. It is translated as CASSRVFGNTIYF.

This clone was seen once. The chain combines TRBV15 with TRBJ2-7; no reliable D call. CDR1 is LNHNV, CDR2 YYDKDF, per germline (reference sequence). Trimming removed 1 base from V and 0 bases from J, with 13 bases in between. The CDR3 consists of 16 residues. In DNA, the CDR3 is TGTGCCACCAGCAGAGGCCACCAGACGGGCTCCTACGAGCAGTACTTC. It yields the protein CATSRGHQTGSYEQYF.

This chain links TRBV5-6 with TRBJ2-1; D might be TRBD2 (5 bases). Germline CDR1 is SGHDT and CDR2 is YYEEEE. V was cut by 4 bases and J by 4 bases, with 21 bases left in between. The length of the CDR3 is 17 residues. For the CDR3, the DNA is TGTGCCAGCAGCCGACTCCTAGCTGCTAGCCAATACAATGAGCAGTTCTTC. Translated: CASSRLLAASQYNEQFF. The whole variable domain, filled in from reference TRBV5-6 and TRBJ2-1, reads DAGVTQSPTHLIKTRGQQVTLRCSPKSGHDTVSWYQQALGQGPQFIFQYYEEEERQRGNFPDRFSGHQFPNYSSELNVNALLLGDSALYLCASSRLLAASQYNEQFFGPGTRLTVL.

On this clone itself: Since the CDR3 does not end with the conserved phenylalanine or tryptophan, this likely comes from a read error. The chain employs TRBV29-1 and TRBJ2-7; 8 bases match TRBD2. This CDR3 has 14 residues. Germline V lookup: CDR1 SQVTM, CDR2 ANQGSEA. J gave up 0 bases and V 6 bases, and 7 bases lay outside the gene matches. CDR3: CSVLLAASSYEQYL. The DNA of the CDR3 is TGCAGCGTCTTACTAGCGGCTAGCTCCTACGAGCAGTACCTC.

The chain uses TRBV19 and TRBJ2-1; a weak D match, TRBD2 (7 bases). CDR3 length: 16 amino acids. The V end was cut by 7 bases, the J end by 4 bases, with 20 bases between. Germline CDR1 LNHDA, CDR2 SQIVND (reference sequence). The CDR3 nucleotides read TGTGCCAGTACTACACAGGGAGGCGGGGGATACAATGAGCAGTTCTTC. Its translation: CASTTQGGGGYNEQFF. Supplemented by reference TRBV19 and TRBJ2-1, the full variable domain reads DGGITQSPKYLFRKEGQNVTLSCEQNLNHDAMYWYRQDPGQGLRLIYYSQIVNDFQKGDIAEGYSVSREKKESFPLTVTSAQKNPTAFYLCASTTQGGGGYNEQFFGPGTRLTVL.

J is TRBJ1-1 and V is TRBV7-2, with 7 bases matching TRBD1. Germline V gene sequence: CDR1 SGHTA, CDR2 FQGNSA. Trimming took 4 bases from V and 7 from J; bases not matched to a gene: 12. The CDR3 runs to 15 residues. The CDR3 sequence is CASSSFTGAAGEAFF. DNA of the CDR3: TGTGCCAGCAGCTCCTTTACAGGGGCGGCGGGTGAAGCTTTCTTT.

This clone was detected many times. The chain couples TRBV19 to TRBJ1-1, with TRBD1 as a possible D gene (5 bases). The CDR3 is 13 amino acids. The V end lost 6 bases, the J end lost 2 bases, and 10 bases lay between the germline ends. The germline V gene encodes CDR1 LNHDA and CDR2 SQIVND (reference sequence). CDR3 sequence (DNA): TGTGCCAGTAGCGCGACAGCAAACACTGAAGCTTTCTTT. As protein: CASSATANTEAFF.

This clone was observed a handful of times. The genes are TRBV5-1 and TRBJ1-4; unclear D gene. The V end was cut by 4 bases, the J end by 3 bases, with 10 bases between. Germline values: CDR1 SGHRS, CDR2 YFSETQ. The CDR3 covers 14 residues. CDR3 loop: CASSPDWANEKLFF. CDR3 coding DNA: TGCGCCAGCAGCCCTGACTGGGCTAATGAAAAACTGTTTTTT.

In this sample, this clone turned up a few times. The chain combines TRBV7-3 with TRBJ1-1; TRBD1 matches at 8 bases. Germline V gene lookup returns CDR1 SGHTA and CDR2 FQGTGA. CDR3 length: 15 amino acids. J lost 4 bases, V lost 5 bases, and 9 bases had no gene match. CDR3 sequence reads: CASSLGQGVATEAFF. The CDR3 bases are TGTGCCAGCAGCCTAGGACAGGGAGTCGCCACTGAAGCTTTCTTT.

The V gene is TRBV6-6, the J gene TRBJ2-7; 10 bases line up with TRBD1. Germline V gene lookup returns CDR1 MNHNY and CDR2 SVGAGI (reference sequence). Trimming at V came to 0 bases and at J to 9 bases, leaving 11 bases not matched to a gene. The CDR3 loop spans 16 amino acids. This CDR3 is CASSYSGGQGFGRQYF. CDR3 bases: TGTGCCAGCAGTTACTCGGGGGGACAGGGGTTTGGTAGGCAGTACTTC.

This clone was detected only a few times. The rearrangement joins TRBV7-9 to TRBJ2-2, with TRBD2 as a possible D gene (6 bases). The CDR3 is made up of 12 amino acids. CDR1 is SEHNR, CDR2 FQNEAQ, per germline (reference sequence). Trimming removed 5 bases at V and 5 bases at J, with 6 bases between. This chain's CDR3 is CASSGTTGELFF. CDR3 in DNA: TGTGCCAGCAGCGGGACTACCGGGGAGCTGTTTTTT.

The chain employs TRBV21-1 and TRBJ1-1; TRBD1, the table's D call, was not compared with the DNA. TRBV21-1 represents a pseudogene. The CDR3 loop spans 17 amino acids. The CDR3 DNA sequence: TGTGCCAGCAGACGGTTTTGGGCCAGGGGGGAGAACACTGAAGCTTTCTTT. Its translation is CASRRFWARGENTEAFF.